One and the same sample provided the 32 T cell receptor beta chains below, sequenced in a study of shared clonotypes between healthy human individuals. Clones were read by immunoSEQ multiplex PCR, and TCRdb kept only the in-frame ones, dropping some. The sample carries 2 million to 2.5 million clones, just under 95% recorded once. Source material: naive CD4+ T cells from PBMCs. Described subset: CD45RA+ positively selected. The receptors were sampled from a man aged 18-30 years in good health. Some clones in this sample may be carry-over from other donors' samples.

This clone was recorded once. The chain has TRBV29-1 and TRBJ2-7; 7 positions match TRBD2. With 5 bases clipped from V and 3 bases from J, the junction kept 22 bases outside the gene matches. CDR1 and CDR2 (germline): SQVTM, ANQGSEA. The CDR3 is made up of 18 amino acids. The CDR3 spells CSVLGVVGGYPYNYEQYF. The CDR3 DNA sequence: TGCAGCGTTTTGGGGGTTGTGGGAGGGTATCCCTACAACTACGAGCAGTACTTC.

This clone was found once. The chain is built from TRBV25-1 and TRBJ2-1; no clear D. CDR3 size: 14 residues. Looked up from germline, CDR1 is MGHDK and CDR2 is SYGVNS. V dropped 2 bases and J dropped 6 bases, with 11 bases sitting between them. The CDR3 reads CASSEVQSFNEQFF. For the CDR3, the DNA is TGTGCCAGCAGTGAAGTTCAGTCTTTCAATGAGCAGTTCTTC.

This sequence joins TRBV4-3 and TRBJ2-1, with no clear D. This CDR3 is built from 14 residues. Germline CDR1 is LGHNA and CDR2 is YSLEER. The ends were cut back, 0 bases at V and 9 bases at J, with 12 bases in the middle. CDR3 coding DNA: TGCGCCAGCAGCCAAGACGCAATGCGCGGTGAGCAGTTCTTC. Protein product: CASSQDAMRGEQFF.

The chain couples TRBV7-9 to TRBJ2-3; TRBD1 is a possible D gene (5 bases). CDR1 is SEHNR, CDR2 FQNEAQ, per germline (reference sequence). V lost 2 bases to trimming and J lost 4 bases, with 13 bases between them. The CDR3 has 15 residues. CDR3 sequence: CASSLRGGPADTQYF. CDR3 nucleotide sequence: TGTGCCAGCAGCTTAAGGGGCGGCCCCGCAGATACGCAGTATTTT.

The rearrangement uses TRBV28 and TRBJ1-4, with 7 positions matching TRBD1. Germline CDR1 is MDHEN and CDR2 is SYDVKM. CDR3 length equals 14 residues. The junction had 11 bases not matched to a gene; V was cut back by 5 bases and J by 11 bases. In nucleotides, the CDR3 is TGTGCCAGCAGTGGCTCCCGGGACAGTACGAAACTGTTTTTT. Translated, it gives CASSGSRDSTKLFF. The variable domain in full, completed from reference TRBV28 and TRBJ1-4, reads DVKVTQSSRYLVKRTGEKVFLECVQDMDHENMFWYRQDPGLGLRLIYFSYDVKMKEKGDIPEGYSVSREKKERFSLILESASTNQTSMYLCASSGSRDSTKLFFGSGTQLSVL.

The chain couples TRBV18 to TRBJ2-3, with D unclear. The CDR3 length is 15 residues. The V and J ends lost 4 bases and 1 base respectively, with 12 bases between them. Germline loops: CDR1 KGHSH, CDR2 LQKENI. DNA for the CDR3: TGTGCCAGCTCACGCCAACGCTCGGGCACAGATACGCAGTATTTT. It encodes CASSRQRSGTDTQYF.

The CDR3 sequence: CASSSQGAKNTEAFF. The DNA of the CDR3 is TGCGCCAGCAGCTCACAGGGGGCCAAGAACACTGAAGCTTTCTTT. The rearrangement joins TRBV5-1 to TRBJ1-1, with TRBD1 matching 9 bases. Looked up from germline, CDR1 is SGHRS and CDR2 is YFSETQ. With 3 bases clipped from V and 1 base from J, the junction kept 4 bases outside the gene matches. CDR3 size: 15 residues.

V gene TRBV7-2 combines with J gene TRBJ2-7, with no clear D. The V gene lost 4 bases and the J gene lost 3 bases, with 13 bases spanning the gap. The length of the CDR3 is 14 residues. Germline loops: CDR1 SGHTA, CDR2 FQGNSA. The CDR3 coding sequence is TGTGCCAGCAGCTCGTCGGGTCCTAACTACGAGCAGTACTTC. Protein product: CASSSSGPNYEQYF.

The V call is TRBV28, the J call TRBJ2-3, with D uncertain. The germline V gene encodes CDR1 MDHEN and CDR2 SYDVKM. V was shortened by 6 bases and J by 2 bases, with 15 bases between the two germline ends. The CDR3 has 15 amino acids. The DNA of the CDR3 is TGTGCCAGCAGCTGGGCCTTGGGTTTCACAGATACGCAGTATTTT. Translated, it gives CASSWALGFTDTQYF.

A remark on this clone: Distinct nucleotide sequences in the sample also encode this CDR3. The rearrangement joins TRBV5-1 to TRBJ2-5; 9 bases match TRBD1. CDR1 SGHRS and CDR2 YFSETQ come from the germline V gene. Trimming removed 4 bases from V and 1 base from J; junction bases left unmatched: 2. The CDR3 runs 14 residues. CDR3 in amino acids: CASSPTGGQETQYF. CDR3 nucleotides: TGCGCCAGCAGCCCGACAGGGGGCCAAGAGACCCAGTACTTC.

V gene TRBV11-3 combines with J gene TRBJ1-1; perhaps TRBD1 as D (6 bases). The germline V gene encodes CDR1 SGHNT and CDR2 YENEEA. The CDR3 is 12 amino acids. Trimming cost V 8 bases and J 1 base, with 8 bases left between them. CDR3: CASLDRNTEAFF. CDR3 DNA sequence: TGTGCCAGCCTGGACAGGAACACTGAAGCTTTCTTT.

The J gene is TRBJ2-7, the V gene TRBV12-5; D is ambiguous. The length of the CDR3 is 15 residues. The germline CDR1 and CDR2 sequences are LGHNT and FRNRAP. The V end lost 6 bases, the J end lost 0 bases, and 15 bases lay between the germline ends. The CDR3 spells CASGPLTPRSYEQYF. The CDR3 DNA reads TGTGCTAGTGGCCCGCTAACTCCACGCTCCTACGAGCAGTACTTC.

The genes are TRBV7-3 and TRBJ2-5; D is ambiguous. The CDR3 runs 12 residues. V was shortened by 6 bases and J by 7 bases, with 12 bases between the two germline ends. Germline assignment: CDR1 SGHTA and CDR2 FQGTGA. The CDR3 loop is CASSSPWGTQYF. The CDR3 DNA sequence: TGTGCCAGCAGTTCCCCGTGGGGGACCCAGTACTTC. The full variable domain, with the rest looked up from reference TRBV7-3 and TRBJ2-5, is GAGVSQTPSNKVTEKGKYVELRCDPISGHTALYWYRQSLGQGPEFLIYFQGTGAADDSGLPNDRFFAVRPEGSVSTLKIQRTERGDSAVYLCASSSPWGTQYFGPGTRLLVL.

J is TRBJ2-1 and V is TRBV7-2; D is ambiguous. Germline assignment: CDR1 SGHTA and CDR2 FQGNSA. With 1 base removed from V and 4 bases from J, the gap between germline ends came to 8 bases. The CDR3 is 14 residues long. CDR3 residues: CASSLVSQYNEQFF. Here the CDR3 DNA reads TGTGCCAGCAGCTTAGTCTCACAATACAATGAGCAGTTCTTC. The entire variable domain, with the rest obtained from reference TRBV7-2 and TRBJ2-1, is as follows: GAGVSQSPSNKVTEKGKDVELRCDPISGHTALYWYRQSLGQGLEFLIYFQGNSAPDKSGLPSDRFSAERTGGSVSTLTIQRTQQEDSAVYLCASSLVSQYNEQFFGPGTRLTVL.

This clone is a singleton in its sample. This rearrangement joins TRBV18 to TRBJ1-1, with no clear D. The germline V and J ends were trimmed by 4 bases and 4 bases, with 13 bases remaining between them. The CDR3 contains 14 residues. Germline-derived CDR1 and CDR2 are KGHSH and LQKENI. The CDR3 reads CASSQGLEGTEAFF. CDR3 DNA: TGTGCCAGCTCACAGGGCCTGGAGGGCACTGAAGCTTTCTTT.

This chain links TRBV19 with TRBJ1-5; 8 nucleotides agree with TRBD1. The CDR3 is 18 residues long. The V and J ends lost 4 bases and 0 bases, in that order; junction bases with no gene match: 11. The germline gives CDR1 LNHDA, CDR2 SQIVND (reference sequence). The CDR3 is CASSNGQGGGYSNQPQHF. The CDR3 nucleotides are TGTGCCAGTAGTAACGGACAGGGAGGGGGGTATAGCAATCAGCCCCAGCATTTT.

The rearrangement joins TRBV5-1 to TRBJ2-1, with 8 bases identical to TRBD1. There are 13 residues in the CDR3. Germline V gene sequence: CDR1 SGHRS, CDR2 YFSETQ. V lost 4 bases and J lost 7; bases outside the gene matches: 4. The CDR3 region is CASSQRDRNEQFF. In DNA form, the CDR3 reads TGCGCCAGCAGCCAAAGGGACAGGAATGAGCAGTTCTTC.

This rearrangement joins TRBV9 to TRBJ2-2; the match to TRBD1 covers 9 bases. Germline values: CDR1 SGDLS, CDR2 YYNGEE. The J segment lost 3 bases and the V segment lost 4 bases, leaving 4 bases of the junction unmatched. This CDR3 has 15 residues. CDR3 nucleotide sequence: TGTGCCAGCAGCCGGGACAGGGTGCACACCGGGGAGCTGTTTTTT. Protein product: CASSRDRVHTGELFF.

The V call is TRBV2, the J call TRBJ1-5; TRBD1 might be the D (6 bases). Germline V gene data show CDR1 as SNHLY and CDR2 as FYNNEI. The CDR3 loop spans 15 amino acids. The germline V and J ends were trimmed by 7 bases and 8 bases, with 21 bases remaining between them. The CDR3 spells CASTMGTSPQKPQHF. The CDR3 DNA follows: TGTGCCAGCACTATGGGGACATCCCCACAGAAGCCCCAGCATTTT.

V gene TRBV29-1 combines with J gene TRBJ1-4; D might be TRBD1 (5 bases). CDR3 length: 11 amino acids. V was cut by 5 bases and J by 10 bases, with 11 bases left in between. The germline gives CDR1 SQVTM, CDR2 ANQGSEA. The DNA for the CDR3 is TGCAGCGTTCCTGTGGGGGGAAAACTGTTTTTT. Its protein product is CSVPVGGKLFF.

This clone has a single count. The chain joins TRBV10-3 to TRBJ1-2; D unclear. From germline, CDR1 is ENHRY and CDR2 SYGVKD. Trimming took 0 bases from V and 0 from J, leaving 8 bases between them. The CDR3 is made up of 15 amino acids. The CDR3 DNA sequence: TGTGCCATCAGTGAGTCACCGGAAACTAACTATGGCTACACCTTC. This translates into CAISESPETNYGYTF.

The gene calls are TRBV20-1 and TRBJ1-2; no clear D. V gave up 7 bases and J gave up 4 bases, with 10 bases separating them. The length of the CDR3 is 11 residues. Germline CDR1 is DFQATT and CDR2 is SNEGSKA (reference sequence). The CDR3 loop is CSVGQFYGYTF. The CDR3 DNA reads TGCAGTGTTGGGCAGTTCTATGGCTACACCTTC.

A note on this clone: The sample contains more than one DNA sequence encoding this CDR3. The chain couples TRBV18 to TRBJ2-7, with 11 positions matching TRBD1. The CDR3 is made up of 15 amino acids. From germline, CDR1 is KGHSH and CDR2 LQKENI. With V trimmed by 4 bases and J by 2 bases, 4 bases remained unmatched. The CDR3 loop reads CASSLPGQGAYEQYF. The DNA for the CDR3 is TGTGCCAGCTCACTCCCGGGACAGGGGGCCTACGAGCAGTACTTC.

The chain employs TRBV5-1 and TRBJ1-2; D is possibly TRBD1 (5 bases). CDR1 and CDR2 (germline): SGHRS, YFSETQ. V lost 1 base to trimming and J lost 3 bases, with 10 bases between them. The CDR3 spans 14 residues. The CDR3 DNA follows: TGCGCCAGCAGCTTGCTCGGAGGGGACTATGGCTACACCTTC. Residues: CASSLLGGDYGYTF.

The gene calls are TRBV5-1 and TRBJ1-3, with 8 positions matching TRBD1. Germline CDR1 is SGHRS and CDR2 is YFSETQ. The CDR3 covers 16 residues. V trimming: 0 bases; J trimming: 2 bases; junction bases outside the gene matches: 4. The CDR3 coding sequence is TGCGCCAGCAGCTTGGTGGACAGGGTTGCTGGAAACACCATATATTTT. Translation gives CASSLVDRVAGNTIYF.

The chain couples TRBV5-1 to TRBJ2-5, with D possibly matching TRBD1 (5 bases). Germline V gene sequence: CDR1 SGHRS, CDR2 YFSETQ. There are 14 residues in the CDR3. V gave up 4 bases and J gave up 1 base, with 11 bases separating them. Here the CDR3 reads CASSPVGVQETQYF. CDR3 coding DNA: TGCGCCAGCAGCCCCGTAGGGGTCCAAGAGACCCAGTACTTC. The variable domain in full, completed from reference TRBV5-1 and TRBJ2-5, reads KAGVTQTPRYLIKTRGQQVTLSCSPISGHRSVSWYQQTPGQGLQFLFEYFSETQRNKGNFPGRFSGRQFSNSRSEMNVSTLELGDSALYLCASSPVGVQETQYFGPGTRLLVL.

The chain recombines TRBV7-2 with TRBJ2-1; no reliable D call. CDR1 and CDR2 (germline): SGHTA, FQGNSA. The CDR3 loop spans 15 amino acids. The V and J ends lost 1 base and 4 bases respectively, with 11 bases between them. The DNA for the CDR3 is TGTGCCAGCAGCTTAGGACCCCTGGAATACAATGAGCAGTTCTTC. Translating gives CASSLGPLEYNEQFF.

Comments on this clone: At the DNA level, this CDR3 is encoded by other sequences in the same sample as well. The rearrangement uses TRBV18 and TRBJ1-1; D gene ambiguous. Germline loops: CDR1 KGHSH, CDR2 LQKENI. Trimming took off 6 bases at V and 1 base at J, with 9 bases between the two ends. The CDR3 is 13 residues long. CDR3: CASSSDTNTEAFF. The CDR3 nucleotides read TGTGCCAGCTCGTCCGATACGAACACTGAAGCTTTCTTT.

V usage is TRBV6-1 and J usage is TRBJ2-7, with a tentative D call TRBD1 (6 bases). This CDR3 comprises 14 residues. Germline V gives CDR1 MNHNS, CDR2 SASEGT. V was cut by 7 bases and J by 2 bases, with 15 bases left in between. Written as DNA, the CDR3 is TGTGCCAGCATTGAGGACAGAGTTCCCTACGAGCAGTACTTC. Translating gives CASIEDRVPYEQYF.

The CDR3 reads CASSLASSGEETQYF. The CDR3 DNA reads as TGTGCCAGCAGCTTAGCATCTTCAGGGGAAGAGACCCAGTACTTC. The rearrangement uses TRBV7-2 and TRBJ2-5; D may be TRBD1 (6 bases). The V gene lost 0 bases and the J gene lost 3 bases, with 11 bases spanning the gap. This CDR3 region has 15 residues. Germline loops: CDR1 SGHTA, CDR2 FQGNSA. The full variable domain, completed using reference TRBV7-2 and TRBJ2-5, is GAGVSQSPSNKVTEKGKDVELRCDPISGHTALYWYRQSLGQGLEFLIYFQGNSAPDKSGLPSDRFSAERTGGSVSTLTIQRTQQEDSAVYLCASSLASSGEETQYFGPGTRLLVL.

The V and J genes are TRBV4-3 and TRBJ2-1; 12 nucleotides agree with TRBD2. V was clipped by 11 bases and J by 8 bases; unmatched bases: 16. The germline V gene has CDR1 LGHNA and CDR2 YSLEER. The CDR3 runs 16 residues. The CDR3 sequence is CASLMTAPSGRDEQFF. The CDR3 coding sequence is TGCGCCTCGCTAATGACCGCACCTAGCGGGAGGGATGAGCAGTTCTTC.

DNA of the CDR3: TGTGCCAGCAGTGTCCACAGGGACGGGGAGCTGTTTTTT. Translated: CASSVHRDGELFF. The gene calls are TRBV27 and TRBJ2-2; tentative D call: TRBD1 (6 bases). Germline V gene lookup returns CDR1 MNHEY and CDR2 SMNVEV (reference sequence). This CDR3 has 13 amino acids. The ends were cut back, 5 bases at V and 7 bases at J, with 11 bases in the middle.